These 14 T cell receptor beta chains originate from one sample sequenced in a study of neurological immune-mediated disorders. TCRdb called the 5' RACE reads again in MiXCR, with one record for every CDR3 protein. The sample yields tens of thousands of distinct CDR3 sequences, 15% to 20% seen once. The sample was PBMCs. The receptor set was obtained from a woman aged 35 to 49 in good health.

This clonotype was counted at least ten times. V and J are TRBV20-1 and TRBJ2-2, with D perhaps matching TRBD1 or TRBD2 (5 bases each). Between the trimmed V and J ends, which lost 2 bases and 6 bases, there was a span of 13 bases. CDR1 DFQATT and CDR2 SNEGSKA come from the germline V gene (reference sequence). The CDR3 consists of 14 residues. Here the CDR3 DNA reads TGCAGTGCTAGACCGGGTCTGGGGGCCGGGGAGCTGTTTTTT. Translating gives CSARPGLGAGELFF.

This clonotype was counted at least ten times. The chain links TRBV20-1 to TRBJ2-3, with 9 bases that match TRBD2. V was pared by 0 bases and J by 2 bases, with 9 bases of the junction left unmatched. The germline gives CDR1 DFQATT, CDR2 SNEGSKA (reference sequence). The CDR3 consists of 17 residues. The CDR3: CSARDDGLARDTDTQYF. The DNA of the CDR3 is TGCAGTGCTAGAGATGACGGACTAGCGAGGGACACAGATACGCAGTATTTT.

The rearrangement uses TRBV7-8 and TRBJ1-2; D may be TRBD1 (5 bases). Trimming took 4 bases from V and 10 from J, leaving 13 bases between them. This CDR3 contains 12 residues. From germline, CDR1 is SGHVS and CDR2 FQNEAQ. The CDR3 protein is CASSSPTAAYTF. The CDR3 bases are TGTGCCAGCAGCTCTCCGACAGCAGCCTACACCTTC. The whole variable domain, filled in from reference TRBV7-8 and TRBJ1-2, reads GAGVSQSPRYKVAKRGQDVALRCDPISGHVSLFWYQQALGQGPEFLTYFQNEAQLDKSGLPSDRFFAERPEGSVSTLKIQRTQQEDSAVYLCASSSPTAAYTFGSGTRLTVV.

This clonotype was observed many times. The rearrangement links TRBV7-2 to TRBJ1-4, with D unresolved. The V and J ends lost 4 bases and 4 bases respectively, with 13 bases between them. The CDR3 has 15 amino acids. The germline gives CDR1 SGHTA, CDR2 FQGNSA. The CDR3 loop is CASSSSAGSNEKLFF. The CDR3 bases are TGTGCCAGCAGCTCCTCAGCGGGGAGTAATGAAAAACTGTTTTTT. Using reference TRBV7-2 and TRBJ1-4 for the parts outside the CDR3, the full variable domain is GAGVSQSPSNKVTEKGKDVELRCDPISGHTALYWYRQSLGQGLEFLIYFQGNSAPDKSGLPSDRFSAERTGGSVSTLTIQRTQQEDSAVYLCASSSSAGSNEKLFFGSGTQLSVL.

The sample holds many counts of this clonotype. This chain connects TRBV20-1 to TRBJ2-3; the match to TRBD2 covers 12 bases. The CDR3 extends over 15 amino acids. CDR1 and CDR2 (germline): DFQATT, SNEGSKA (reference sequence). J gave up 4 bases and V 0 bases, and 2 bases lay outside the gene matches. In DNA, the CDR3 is TGCAGTGCTAGAGACAGGACTAGCGGGGCAGATACGCAGTATTTT. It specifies CSARDRTSGADTQYF.

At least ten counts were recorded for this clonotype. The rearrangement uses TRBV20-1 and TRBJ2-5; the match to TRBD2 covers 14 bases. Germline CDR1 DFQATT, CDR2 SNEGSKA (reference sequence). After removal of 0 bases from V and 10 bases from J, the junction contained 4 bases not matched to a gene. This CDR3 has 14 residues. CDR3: CSARDGTSGGDQYF. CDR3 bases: TGCAGTGCTAGAGATGGGACTAGCGGGGGTGACCAGTACTTC.

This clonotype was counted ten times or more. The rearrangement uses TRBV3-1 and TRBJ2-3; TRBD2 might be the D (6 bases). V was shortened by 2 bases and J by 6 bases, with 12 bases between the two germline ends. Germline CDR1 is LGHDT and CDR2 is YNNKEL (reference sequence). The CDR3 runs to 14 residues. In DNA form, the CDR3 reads TGTGCCAGCAGCCAAAGAGGAGGGGACGATACGCAGTATTTT. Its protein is CASSQRGGDDTQYF.

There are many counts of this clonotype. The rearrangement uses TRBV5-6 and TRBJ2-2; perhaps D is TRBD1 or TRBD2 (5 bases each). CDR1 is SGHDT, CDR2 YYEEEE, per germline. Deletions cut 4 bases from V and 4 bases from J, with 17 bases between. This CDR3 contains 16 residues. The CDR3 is CASSPRDGRFTGELFF. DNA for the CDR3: TGTGCCAGCAGCCCCCGGGACGGACGTTTCACCGGGGAGCTGTTTTTT. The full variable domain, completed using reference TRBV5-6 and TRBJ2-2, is DAGVTQSPTHLIKTRGQQVTLRCSPKSGHDTVSWYQQALGQGPQFIFQYYEEEERQRGNFPDRFSGHQFPNYSSELNVNALLLGDSALYLCASSPRDGRFTGELFFGEGSRLTVL.

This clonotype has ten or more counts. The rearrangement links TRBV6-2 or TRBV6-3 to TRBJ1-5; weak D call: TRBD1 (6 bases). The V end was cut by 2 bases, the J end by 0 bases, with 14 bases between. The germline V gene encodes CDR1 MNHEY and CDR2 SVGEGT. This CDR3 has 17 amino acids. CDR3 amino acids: CASSYALQGHSNQPQHF. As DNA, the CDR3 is TGTGCCAGCAGTTACGCCCTACAGGGACATAGCAATCAGCCCCAGCATTTT.

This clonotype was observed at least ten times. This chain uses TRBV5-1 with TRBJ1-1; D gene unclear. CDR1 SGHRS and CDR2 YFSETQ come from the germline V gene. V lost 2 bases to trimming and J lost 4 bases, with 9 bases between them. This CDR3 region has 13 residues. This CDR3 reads CASSFPGGTEAFF. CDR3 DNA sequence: TGCGCCAGCAGCTTTCCAGGAGGCACTGAAGCTTTCTTT.

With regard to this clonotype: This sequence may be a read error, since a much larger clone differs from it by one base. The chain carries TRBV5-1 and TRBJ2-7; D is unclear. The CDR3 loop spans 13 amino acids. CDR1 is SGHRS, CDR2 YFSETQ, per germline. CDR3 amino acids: CASSPTGADERYV. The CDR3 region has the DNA TGCGCCAGCAGCCCGACCGGCGCGGACGAGCGGTACGTC.

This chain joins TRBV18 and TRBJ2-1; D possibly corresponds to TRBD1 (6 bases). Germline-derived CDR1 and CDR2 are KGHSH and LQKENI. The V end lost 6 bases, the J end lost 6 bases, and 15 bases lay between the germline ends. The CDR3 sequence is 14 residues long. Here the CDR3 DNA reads TGTGCCAGCTCGCCTTTGGGACACTCCAATGAGCAGTTCTTC. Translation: CASSPLGHSNEQFF.

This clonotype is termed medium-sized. CDR3 in amino acids: CASIWHKQETQYF. The CDR3 bases are TGTGCCAGCATCTGGCACAAACAAGAGACCCAGTACTTC. The rearrangement links TRBV7-3 to TRBJ2-5; D gene uncertain. The CDR3 consists of 13 residues. CDR1 and CDR2 (germline): SGHTA, FQGTGA. With 7 bases removed from V and 2 bases from J, the gap between germline ends came to 11 bases.

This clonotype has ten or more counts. For the CDR3, the DNA is TGCGCCAGCAGCTTGGGACCCGTGGATGAGCAGTTCTTC. Residues: CASSLGPVDEQFF. The rearrangement uses TRBV5-1 and TRBJ2-1; D unclear. The CDR3 loop spans 13 amino acids. The germline gives CDR1 SGHRS, CDR2 YFSETQ. V lost 0 bases to trimming and J lost 8 bases, with 9 bases between them.